Here is one T cell receptor (beta chain) with its context. TCRdb reprocessed the RT-PCR reads via MiXCR and lists one record per CDR3 protein. Seen here are about 700,000 distinct CDR3 sequences, 14% observed once, and the top ten hold roughly 3.9%. Trimming took 2 bases from V and 1 from J, leaving 9 bases between them. CDR3 length: 15 amino acids. Germline V gives CDR1 MGHRA, CDR2 YSYEKL. The TCR originated in a female donor in good health, serving as a healthy control. The V and J genes are TRBV4-1 and TRBJ1-5, with D perhaps TRBD1 (6 bases). The material sequenced was memory CD4+ T cells from blood. CDR3 amino acids: CASSQLQGSNQPQHF. The CDR3 DNA reads TGCGCCAGCAGCCAACTTCAGGGGAGCAATCAGCCCCAGCATTTT.